This entry features one T cell receptor (beta chain) sequence. No antigen is known for it. PCR amplification relied on 60 Vbeta primers (plus 13 Jbeta primers). The assay was immunoSEQ multiplex PCR, and TCRdb's table has in-frame clones only and misses some. The data hold under 150,000 clones, with over 75% observed a single time. This CDR3 is 14 amino acids long. The germline V gene encodes CDR1 MDHEN and CDR2 SYDVKM. V was pared by 4 bases and J by 4 bases, with 7 bases of the junction left unmatched. This sample is part of a study of cytomegalovirus exposure and HLA in healthy donors. Findings and caveats of the study: The authors assumed roughly uniform sequencing depth across donors for presence/absence analyses. The CMV antigen specificity of a few CMV-associated chains was confirmed through in vitro analysis.

The source is a man aged 25-45 years in good health and CMV-seronegative. Sequencing input: PBMCs. V usage is TRBV28 and J usage is TRBJ2-7; 7 bases are shared with TRBD1. The CDR3 bases are TGTGCCAGCAGTTCCCCGGGACAGAGATACGAGCAGTACTTC. Translated, it gives CASSSPGQRYEQYF. The whole variable domain, filled in from reference TRBV28 and TRBJ2-7, reads DVKVTQSSRYLVKRTGEKVFLECVQDMDHENMFWYRQDPGLGLRLIYFSYDVKMKEKGDIPEGYSVSREKKERFSLILESASTNQTSMYLCASSSPGQRYEQYFGPGTRLTVT.